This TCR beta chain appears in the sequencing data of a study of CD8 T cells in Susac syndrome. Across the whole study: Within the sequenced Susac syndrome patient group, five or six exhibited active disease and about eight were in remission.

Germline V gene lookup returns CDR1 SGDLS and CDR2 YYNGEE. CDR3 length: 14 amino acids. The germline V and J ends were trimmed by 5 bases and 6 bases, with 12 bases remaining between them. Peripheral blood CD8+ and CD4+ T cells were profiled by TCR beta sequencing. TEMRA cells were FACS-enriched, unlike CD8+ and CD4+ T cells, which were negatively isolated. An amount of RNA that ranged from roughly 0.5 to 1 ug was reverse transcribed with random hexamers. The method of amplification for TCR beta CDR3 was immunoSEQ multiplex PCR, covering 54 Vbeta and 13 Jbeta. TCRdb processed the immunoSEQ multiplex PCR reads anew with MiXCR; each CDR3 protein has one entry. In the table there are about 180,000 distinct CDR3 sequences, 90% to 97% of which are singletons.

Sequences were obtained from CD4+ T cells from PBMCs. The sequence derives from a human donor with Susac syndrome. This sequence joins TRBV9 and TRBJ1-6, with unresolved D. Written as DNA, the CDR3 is TGTGCCAGCAGGAACCGGGAACCTAATTCACCCCTCCACTTT. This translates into CASRNREPNSPLHF.